This entry lists 15 T cell receptor beta chains sequenced from one sample in a study of identical twins. MiXCR, applied by TCRdb to the 5' RACE reads, yields one record per CDR3 protein. The sample lists hundreds of thousands of distinct CDR3 sequences, roughly 8% occurring once. The sample was also reused in another study, on yellow fever vaccine responses in identical twins.

The sample was PBMCs. Receptors originate from a woman younger than 30 in good health.

This clonotype was detected only a few times. The rearrangement joins TRBV2 to TRBJ2-7, with 7 nucleotides matching TRBD1. The germline gives CDR1 SNHLY, CDR2 FYNNEI. The V and J ends lost 6 bases and 1 base, in that order; junction bases with no gene match: 12. This CDR3 contains 16 residues. This chain's CDR3 is CASRPTGESYSYEQYF. CDR3 bases: TGTGCCAGCAGGCCAACAGGGGAATCATATTCCTACGAGCAGTACTTC.

The chain employs TRBV21-1 and TRBJ2-7; TRBD2 is the table's D call, not checked against the DNA. TRBV21-1 is shown as a pseudogene. This CDR3 comprises 16 residues. The DNA for the CDR3 is TGTGCCAGCAGCCTACACCCCGGCACTCCAACCTACGAGCAGTACTTC. Residues: CASSLHPGTPTYEQYF.

The chain combines TRBV4-3 with TRBJ2-1; the D call may be TRBD1 or TRBD2 (5 bases each). CDR3 length: 15 residues. Germline CDR1 LGHNA, CDR2 YSLEER. Trimming took 3 bases from V and 0 from J, leaving 9 bases between them. The DNA of the CDR3 is TGCGCCAGCAGCCACGGGACGGGCTCCTACAATGAGCAGTTCTTC. It is translated as CASSHGTGSYNEQFF.

This clonotype has just a few counts. The J gene is TRBJ2-5, the V gene TRBV24-1; D unclear. Germline V lookup: CDR1 KGHDR, CDR2 SFDVKD. V dropped 4 bases and J dropped 6 bases, with 8 bases sitting between them. This CDR3 region has 12 residues. CDR3 residues: CATSDPLKTQYF. CDR3 nucleotides: TGTGCCACCAGTGACCCCCTGAAGACCCAGTACTTC.

J is TRBJ2-3 and V is TRBV20-1, with a tentative D call TRBD1 (5 bases). Trimming took 5 bases from V and 0 from J, leaving 15 bases between them. The CDR3 runs to 15 residues. Germline lookup yields CDR1 DFQATT and CDR2 SNEGSKA (reference sequence). The CDR3 sequence is CSALSPTASTDTQYF. CDR3 bases: TGCAGTGCTCTCTCCCCGACAGCCAGCACAGATACGCAGTATTTT.

The chain has TRBV28 and TRBJ1-3; the match to TRBD1 covers 9 bases. The germline V gene has CDR1 MDHEN and CDR2 SYDVKM. This CDR3 spans 14 amino acids. The ends lost 6 bases at V and 0 bases at J; junction bases unmatched: 0. CDR3 protein: CASRTGGSGNTIYF. DNA for the CDR3: TGTGCCAGCAGGACAGGGGGCTCTGGAAACACCATATATTTT.

Of note for this clonotype: A much larger clonotype is one base distant, so this may be a read error. The V and J genes are TRBV4-2 and TRBJ2-1, with 7 bases that match TRBD2. The CDR3 consists of 17 residues. The V gene end was trimmed by 0 bases and the J gene end by 1 base; junction bases not matched to a gene: 6. Germline V CDR1 and CDR2: LGHNA, YNFKEQ. CDR3 DNA sequence: TGTGCCAGCAGCCAAGAGGGGCGGGGGAGGTCCTACAATGAGCAGTTCTTC. This gives the protein CASSQEGRGRSYNEQFF.

The sample holds many counts of this clonotype. The V gene is TRBV7-9, the J gene TRBJ2-4, with TRBD2 as a possible D gene (6 bases). The ends were cut back, 11 bases at V and 8 bases at J, with 16 bases in the middle. The CDR3 consists of 12 residues. Looked up from germline, CDR1 is SEHNR and CDR2 is FQNEAQ (reference sequence). The DNA of the CDR3 is TGTGCCGCGGGGAGAGAAGGGGACATTCAGTACTTC. Translating it yields CAAGREGDIQYF. The full variable domain, in which reference TRBV7-9 and TRBJ2-4 provide the parts outside the CDR3, is DTGVSQNPRHKITKRGQNVTFRCDPISEHNRLYWYRQTLGQGPEFLTYFQNEAQLEKSRLLSDRFSAERPKGSFSTLEIQRTEQGDSAMYLCAAGREGDIQYFGAGTRLSVL.

At least ten counts were recorded for this clonotype. This sequence joins TRBV7-8 and TRBJ1-3, with D unresolved. The ends were cut back, 2 bases at V and 0 bases at J, with 14 bases in the middle. The CDR3 consists of 17 residues. Germline CDR1 SGHVS, CDR2 FQNEAQ. CDR3: CASSLIGLDVSGNTIYF. The DNA of the CDR3 is TGTGCCAGCAGCTTAATCGGCTTGGACGTCTCTGGAAACACCATATATTTT. Together with reference TRBV7-8 and TRBJ1-3, the CDR3 gives the full variable domain: GAGVSQSPRYKVAKRGQDVALRCDPISGHVSLFWYQQALGQGPEFLTYFQNEAQLDKSGLPSDRFFAERPEGSVSTLKIQRTQQEDSAVYLCASSLIGLDVSGNTIYFGEGSWLTVV.

The CDR3 DNA follows: TGTGCCACCAGCAGAGATCCTTCTCGGGACAGAAAAGAGACCCAGTACTTC. This codes for CATSRDPSRDRKETQYF. The rearrangement uses TRBV15 and TRBJ2-5, with TRBD1 matching over 7 bases. The J segment lost 3 bases and the V segment lost 0 bases, leaving 10 bases of the junction unmatched. In germline, CDR1 is LNHNV, CDR2 YYDKDF (reference sequence). There are 17 residues in the CDR3.

This clonotype was observed a few times. The V and J genes are TRBV12-3 or TRBV12-4 and TRBJ2-1; perhaps TRBD2 as D (6 bases). Deletions cut 5 bases from V and 10 bases from J, with 24 bases between. The CDR3 spans 16 residues. CDR3 protein: CASSPRQRAAFGEQFF. CDR3 nucleotide sequence: TGTGCCAGCAGTCCCCGACAGCGGGCAGCCTTCGGGGAGCAGTTCTTC.

In its sample, this clonotype was seen many times. The chain joins TRBV5-1 to TRBJ2-3, with 13 bases identical to TRBD2. After removal of 1 base from V and 3 bases from J, the junction contained 5 bases not matched to a gene. The germline V gene encodes CDR1 SGHRS and CDR2 YFSETQ. The CDR3 is 17 residues long. CDR3 protein: CASSLSQTSGRTDTQYF. CDR3 in DNA: TGCGCCAGCAGCTTGTCCCAGACTAGCGGGAGGACAGATACGCAGTATTTT.

The CDR3 coding sequence is TGCAGTGCTAGAGACTTTAACCCATCGATAGCGGGAGGGGGCTACGAGCAGTACTTC. The encoded protein is CSARDFNPSIAGGGYEQYF. The chain employs TRBV20-1 and TRBJ2-7, with 11 bases aligning to TRBD2. Trimming took 0 bases from V and 3 from J; bases not matched to a gene: 16. The V gene's germline CDR1 is DFQATT and CDR2 SNEGSKA (reference sequence). The CDR3 extends over 19 amino acids.

The V call is TRBV5-1, the J call TRBJ2-2; no definite D call. The length of the CDR3 is 15 residues. V dropped 0 bases and J dropped 1 base, with 7 bases sitting between them. The germline gives CDR1 SGHRS, CDR2 YFSETQ. CDR3 loop: CASSLAAKNTGELFF. The DNA of the CDR3 is TGCGCCAGCAGCTTGGCCGCAAAGAACACCGGGGAGCTGTTTTTT.

The V and J genes are TRBV28 and TRBJ1-1, with D possibly being TRBD1 (6 bases). The length of the CDR3 is 14 residues. The germline V gene has CDR1 MDHEN and CDR2 SYDVKM. V lost 1 base and J lost 10, with 16 bases in between. CDR3 amino acids: CASSLLAGGAGAFF. The DNA of the CDR3 is TGTGCCAGCAGTTTATTAGCGGGGGGCGCGGGAGCTTTCTTT.